The rows below give T cell receptor beta chains drawn from one sample of a study of Tregs in tolerant kidney transplant recipients. The assay was immunoSEQ multiplex PCR, and TCRdb's table has in-frame clones only and misses some. The sample holds about 81,000 clones; about 91% are singletons and the top ten take roughly 1.5%. Sequencing used CD4+ T cells from blood (PBMCs), obtained 24 months after the transplant. These receptor sequences come from a human patient who received a combined kidney and bone marrow transplant. Some T cells may have originated in the graft donor. CDR3s include the opening cysteine and the closing phenylalanine or tryptophan. D genes are given only for firm matches. Rows give clone size only sometimes, using once, few, many, or a class for an expanded clone.

abundance	v_gene	j_gene	d_gene	CDR3aa	CDR3nt
-	TRBV28	TRBJ1-5	TRBD1	CASTLGQGNQPQHF	TGTGCCAGCACGCTCGGACAGGGAAATCAGCCCCAGCATTTT
-	TRBV7-2	TRBJ1-5	-	CASSLVGGFQPQHF	TGTGCCAGCAGCTTAGTGGGGGGGTTTCAGCCCCAGCATTTT
-	TRBV29-1	TRBJ2-3	TRBD1	CSVEDRGPTDTQYF	TGCAGCGTCGAGGACAGGGGGCCTACAGATACGCAGTATTTT
-	TRBV18	TRBJ1-2	-	CASSPSTGSRGYTF	TGTGCCAGCTCACCAAGTACAGGGTCAAGAGGCTACACCTTC
once	TRBV7-3	TRBJ2-3	TRBD2	CASSPTGTSGRTDTQYF	TGTGCCAGCAGCCCGACCGGGACTAGCGGGAGAACAGATACGCAGTATTTT
-	TRBV27	TRBJ1-3	-	CASSLSAVSGNTIYF	TGTGCCAGCAGTTTATCCGCAGTCTCTGGAAACACCATATATTTT
-	TRBV18	TRBJ2-3	TRBD2	CASSPGQAGENTQYF	TGTGCCAGCTCACCAGGGCAGGCGGGGGAAAATACGCAGTATTTT
-	TRBV5-6	TRBJ1-4	-	CASSLGGPNEKLFF	TGTGCCAGCAGCTTGGGGGGGCCTAATGAAAAACTGTTTTTT
-	TRBV5-4	TRBJ2-3	-	CASSRVTEIPDTQYF	TGTGCCAGCAGCAGAGTGACAGAGATTCCAGATACGCAGTATTTT
once	TRBV7-3	TRBJ2-7	TRBD1	CASSLTGTGSSEQYF	TGTGCCAGCAGCTTAACGGGGACAGGTTCTAGCGAGCAGTACTTC